These T cell receptor beta chains were read from a single sample in a study of shared clonotypes between healthy human individuals. TCRdb's table, derived via immunoSEQ multiplex PCR, lists solely in-frame clones and lacks some. The top ten clones hold less than 0.25% of a sample with fewer than 1 million clones, about 96% of them seen once. Material: naive CD8+ T cells sorted from blood. Receptor source: a man aged 30 to 39 in good health. Each CDR3 is given without its conserved first and last residue. Size is omitted from some rows. Given values are once, few, many or a class for expanded clones.

clone size | J gene | V gene | CDR3 protein
. | TRBJ2-3 | TRBV28 | ASSSLKGEDTDTQY
. | TRBJ2-3 | TRBV27 | ASSLLAGVADTQY
. | TRBJ1-1 | TRBV2 | ASTDTEAF
. | TRBJ1-1 | TRBV11-2 | ASSLGLSWEAF
. | TRBJ2-6 | TRBV10-2 | ASSAIPGTGDGANVLT
. | TRBJ2-3 | TRBV9 | ASGTSGEDTQY
. | TRBJ2-3 | TRBV5-1 | ASSFYDSQSTDTQY
. | TRBJ2-2 | TRBV7-8 | ASSLSMKTGYGTGELF
. | TRBJ2-1 | TRBV19 | ASIEYPGQSNEQF
. | TRBJ2-1 | TRBV6-1 | ASSAPWGRTYNEQF
once | TRBJ2-7 | TRBV7-9 | ASSPRDRIYEQY
. | TRBJ1-1 | TRBV4-1 | ASSQDPTLNTEAF
. | TRBJ2-3 | TRBV14 | ASKPAGGPPDTQY